Listed below are T cell receptor beta chains from one sample, sequenced in a study of T cells after yellow fever vaccination. MiXCR, applied by TCRdb to the 5' RACE reads, yields one record per CDR3 protein. Altogether roughly 500,000 distinct CDR3 sequences are present, roughly 21% being singletons, with the ten largest covering 14%. Sequenced material: PBMCs, taken 15 days after the yellow fever booster vaccination. The source is a man aged 30 to 39 who received the YFV17D yellow fever vaccine. Each CDR3 is given with its conserved first and last residue. D genes are given only for firm matches. Not every row has a clone size; where given, it reads once, few, many or a size class.

>.|TRBV19|.|TRBJ1-4|13
CASSIDLGEKLFF
TGTGCCAGTAGTATCGACCTGGGGGAAAAACTGTTTTTT
>.|TRBV19|.|TRBJ2-7|15
CASSTSTAFSYEQYF
TGTGCCAGTAGTACCTCGACAGCCTTTTCCTACGAGCAGTACTTC
>.|TRBV20-1|.|TRBJ1-1|14
CSAAQGGADTEAFF
TGCAGTGCCGCCCAGGGTGGGGCGGACACTGAAGCTTTCTTT
>.|TRBV12-3/TRBV12-4|few|TRBJ2-2|12
CASTQSTGELFF
TGTGCCAGCACCCAATCTACCGGGGAGCTGTTTTTT
>.|TRBV10-3|.|TRBJ1-1|13
CAISGRVNTEAFF
TGTGCCATCAGTGGCCGGGTGAACACTGAAGCTTTCTTT
>.|TRBV5-4|few|TRBJ2-6|18
CASSLAGRTGSGANVLTF
TGTGCCAGCAGCTTGGCAGGCCGGACGGGCTCTGGGGCCAACGTCCTGACTTTC
>TRBD2|TRBV10-3|.|TRBJ2-5|16
CAISETSGSPRETQYF
TGTGCCATCAGTGAGACTAGCGGGAGTCCTCGCGAGACCCAGTACTTC
>.|TRBV7-6|once|TRBJ2-5|14
CASRGTGDGETQYF
TGTGCCAGCAGAGGCACGGGGGATGGAGAGACCCAGTACTTC
>.|TRBV20-1|.|TRBJ2-3|14
CSARVHWNADTQYF
TGCAGTGCTAGAGTTCACTGGAACGCAGATACGCAGTATTTT
>TRBD2|TRBV2|few|TRBJ2-4|15
CASTTSGLAKNIQYF
TGTGCCAGCACAACTAGCGGACTAGCCAAAAACATTCAGTACTTC
>.|TRBV5-5|.|TRBJ2-6|17
CASSRGPPNSGANVLTF
TGTGCCAGCAGCCGGGGACCTCCCAACTCTGGGGCCAACGTCCTGACTTTC
>TRBD1|TRBV4-3|.|TRBJ2-1|16
CASSQHRGILGNEQFF
TGCGCCAGCAGCCAACACAGGGGAATTTTAGGCAATGAGCAGTTCTTC
>TRBD2|TRBV5-1|.|TRBJ2-3|16
CASSPGGTSGIDTQYF
TGCGCCAGCAGCCCGGGCGGGACTAGCGGGATCGATACGCAGTATTTT